These 22 T cell receptor beta chains were all obtained from the same sample, sequenced in a study of blood T cell repertoires in COVID-19 (dated by TCRdb to the early 2020s). Preparation of the library involved the immunoSEQ multiplex PCR assay. TCRdb retrieved this table from immuneACCESS and kept in-frame rearrangements only. Not all clones are present; in checked studies, unresolved V genes account for under half, and no reason is known for the remainder. This sample gives 330,000 or so clones in total; around 90% of them show up just once. Around 4.6% of the sample rests with the top ten. The sequenced sample consisted of PBMCs or T cells enriched from blood (not recorded which). Receptor source: a young man who had recovered from COVID-19.

The genes are TRBV5-1 and TRBJ2-7, with TRBD1 identical over 11 bases. The V gene end was trimmed by 4 bases and the J gene end by 1 base; junction bases not matched to a gene: 7. The CDR3 runs to 16 residues. Germline values: CDR1 SGHRS, CDR2 YFSETQ. CDR3: CASSAAGTGGSYEQYF. CDR3 DNA: TGCGCCAGCAGCGCGGCGGGGACAGGGGGATCCTACGAGCAGTACTTC.

The chain combines TRBV20-1 with TRBJ2-3; TRBD1 might be the D (5 bases). Germline V lookup: CDR1 DFQATT, CDR2 SNEGSKA (reference sequence). The CDR3 covers 10 residues. V gave up 5 bases and J gave up 6 bases, with 6 bases separating them. CDR3 in amino acids: CSASGDTQYF. The CDR3 region has the DNA TGCAGTGCTTCAGGGGATACGCAGTATTTT.

A word on this clone: Other DNA sequences within the sample encode an identical CDR3. This chain links TRBV9 with TRBJ1-1; D unclear. This CDR3 contains 14 residues. Germline CDR1 SGDLS, CDR2 YYNGEE. Trimming left V 0 bases short and J 1 base short, with 7 bases between. The CDR3 region is CASSVGGTNTEAFF. In DNA, the CDR3 is TGTGCCAGCAGCGTAGGCGGCACGAACACTGAAGCTTTCTTT. Together with reference TRBV9 and TRBJ1-1, the CDR3 gives the full variable domain: DSGVTQTPKHLITATGQRVTLRCSPRSGDLSVYWYQQSLDQGLQFLIQYYNGEERAKGNILERFSAQQFPDLHSELNLSSLELGDSALYFCASSVGGTNTEAFFGQGTRLTVV.

Concerning this clone itself: Other DNA sequences in the same sample also yield this CDR3. The chain joins TRBV18 to TRBJ1-5, with TRBD1 identical over 10 bases. CDR1 and CDR2 from the germline V gene are KGHSH and LQKENI. J was trimmed by 7 bases and V by 3 bases; bases with no gene match: 6. The CDR3 sequence is 15 residues long. CDR3: CASSPPGQGSQPQHF. The CDR3 DNA sequence: TGTGCCAGCTCACCTCCGGGACAGGGGAGCCAGCCCCAGCATTTT.

The chain combines TRBV5-1 with TRBJ2-5; 9 bases are a match to TRBD2. CDR1 is SGHRS and CDR2 is YFSETQ in the germline V gene. CDR3 length: 16 amino acids. V gave up 0 bases and J gave up 2 bases; unmatched junction bases: 5. CDR3 in DNA: TGCGCCAGCAGCTTGGGGCCTAGCGGGGAACAAGAGACCCAGTACTTC. Its protein is CASSLGPSGEQETQYF.

This clone was observed a handful of times. The chain employs TRBV30 and TRBJ1-3, with 8 bases aligning to TRBD1. V lost 2 bases and J lost 0; bases outside the gene matches: 3. The CDR3 extends over 15 amino acids. Germline lookup yields CDR1 GTSNPN and CDR2 SVGIG (reference sequence). The CDR3 region is CAWSPGQGSGNTIYF. In DNA form, the CDR3 reads TGTGCCTGGAGTCCCGGACAGGGCTCTGGAAACACCATATATTTT.

The chain is built from TRBV19 and TRBJ1-1, with 8 bases aligning to TRBD1. Germline assignment: CDR1 LNHDA and CDR2 SQIVND (reference sequence). The CDR3 loop spans 14 amino acids. The junction had 4 bases not matched to a gene; V was cut back by 6 bases and J by 1 base. The chain's CDR3 is CASRATGENTEAFF. CDR3 nucleotide sequence: TGTGCCAGTAGGGCGACAGGGGAGAACACTGAAGCTTTCTTT.

This chain uses TRBV5-1 with TRBJ1-1; D is ambiguous. V dropped 6 bases and J dropped 4 bases, with 16 bases sitting between them. The CDR3 is 14 residues long. CDR1 is SGHRS and CDR2 is YFSETQ in the germline V gene. CDR3 sequence reads: CASIQSGEGTEAFF. DNA of the CDR3: TGCGCCAGCATACAGAGCGGAGAGGGCACTGAAGCTTTCTTT.

The CDR3 loop reads CASSLSGGRFYEQYF. The CDR3 nucleotides read TGCGCCAGCAGCTTATCGGGGGGACGATTCTACGAGCAGTACTTC. The chain combines TRBV5-1 with TRBJ2-7; 7 nucleotides agree with TRBD2. CDR1 SGHRS and CDR2 YFSETQ come from the germline V gene. The junction had 8 bases not matched to a gene; V was cut back by 2 bases and J by 3 bases. The length of the CDR3 is 15 residues. Filled out from reference TRBV5-1 and TRBJ2-7, the complete variable domain reads KAGVTQTPRYLIKTRGQQVTLSCSPISGHRSVSWYQQTPGQGLQFLFEYFSETQRNKGNFPGRFSGRQFSNSRSEMNVSTLELGDSALYLCASSLSGGRFYEQYFGPGTRLTVT.

The chain combines TRBV11-2 with TRBJ2-3, with D tentatively TRBD1 (6 bases). The CDR3 consists of 14 residues. V gave up 5 bases and J gave up 1 base, with 10 bases separating them. CDR1 and CDR2 (germline): SGHAT, FQNNGV. Written as DNA, the CDR3 is TGTGCCAGCAGCCCAGGACAGCGCACAGATACGCAGTATTTT. It translates to CASSPGQRTDTQYF.

The sample holds one count of this clone. The rearrangement links TRBV5-1 to TRBJ1-5; D is unresolved. There are 15 residues in the CDR3. V was shortened by 0 bases and J by 5 bases, with 12 bases between the two germline ends. Germline-derived CDR1 and CDR2 are SGHRS and YFSETQ. CDR3 DNA: TGCGCCAGCAGCTTGGTCCCCTCGGTAGATCAGCCCCAGCATTTT. This gives the protein CASSLVPSVDQPQHF. The whole variable domain, remainder taken from reference TRBV5-1 and TRBJ1-5, is KAGVTQTPRYLIKTRGQQVTLSCSPISGHRSVSWYQQTPGQGLQFLFEYFSETQRNKGNFPGRFSGRQFSNSRSEMNVSTLELGDSALYLCASSLVPSVDQPQHFGDGTRLSIL.

V gene TRBV21-1 combines with J gene TRBJ1-6; the DNA was not compared with TRBD1, the D call given in the table. TRBV21-1 is reported as a pseudogene. The CDR3 is made up of 16 amino acids. The CDR3 DNA sequence: TGTGCCAGCAGCACCCGCCAAAGACAGGGTGGGTCACCCCTCCACTTT. Protein product: CASSTRQRQGGSPLHF.

The chain recombines TRBV5-1 with TRBJ1-2; D uncertain. The germline V and J ends were trimmed by 0 bases and 4 bases, with 10 bases remaining between them. The germline V gene has CDR1 SGHRS and CDR2 YFSETQ. This CDR3 contains 14 residues. The CDR3 coding sequence is TGCGCCAGCAGCTTGGTCGCAGGAAGCTATGGCTACACCTTC. This gives the protein CASSLVAGSYGYTF.

The sample holds one count of this clone. The chain links TRBV21-1 to TRBJ2-7; TRBD1, the table's D call, lacks a check against the DNA. TRBV21-1 is termed a pseudogene. The CDR3 is 14 amino acids. The CDR3 DNA reads TGTGCCAACCTAATAGTGCAGGGGGACCACGAGCAGTACTTC. Translating it yields CANLIVQGDHEQYF.

This clone was seen just once. The chain couples TRBV5-1 to TRBJ2-5; tentative D call: TRBD2 (5 bases). Germline V lookup: CDR1 SGHRS, CDR2 YFSETQ. This CDR3 region has 16 residues. V was pared by 0 bases and J by 0 bases, with 12 bases between. The CDR3 DNA is TGCGCCAGCAGCTTGGGCCCGAGAGGGAACCAAGAGACCCAGTACTTC. This encodes CASSLGPRGNQETQYF.

The V call is TRBV15, the J call TRBJ2-3; 7 bases are shared with TRBD2. The CDR3 runs 16 residues. Germline loops: CDR1 LNHNV, CDR2 YYDKDF (reference sequence). Trimming cost V 0 bases and J 4 bases; bases outside gene matches: 7. The CDR3 here is CATSRDHPLAADTQYF. Here the CDR3 DNA reads TGTGCCACCAGCAGAGACCACCCCCTAGCGGCAGATACGCAGTATTTT. The variable domain in full, with the rest retrieved from reference TRBV15 and TRBJ2-3, is DAMVIQNPRYQVTQFGKPVTLSCSQTLNHNVMYWYQQKSSQAPKLLFHYYDKDFNNEADTPDNFQSRRPNTSFCFLDIRSPGLGDTAMYLCATSRDHPLAADTQYFGPGTRLTVL.

Note on this clone: The sample has other DNA sequences that encode this CDR3 too. The genes are TRBV3-1 (or the pseudogene TRBV3-2) and TRBJ2-3, with 12 bases that match TRBD2. Germline trimming cut 4 bases from V and 3 bases from J; bases unmatched to any gene: 2. Germline assignment: CDR1 LGHDT and CDR2 YNNKEL (reference sequence). This CDR3 is 15 amino acids long. CDR3 region: CASSPTSGGTDTQYF. The CDR3 coding sequence is TGTGCCAGCAGCCCGACTAGCGGGGGAACAGATACGCAGTATTTT.

The chain links TRBV11-3 to TRBJ2-1; 11 positions match TRBD2. V was clipped by 4 bases and J by 8 bases; unmatched bases: 16. Germline-derived CDR1 and CDR2 are SGHNT and YENEEA. The CDR3 covers 18 residues. Here the CDR3 reads CASSSSGVAGGPRDEQFF. DNA for the CDR3: TGTGCCAGCAGCTCCTCGGGGGTAGCGGGGGGGCCCAGAGATGAGCAGTTCTTC.

About this clone: The same CDR3 arises from other DNA sequences in this sample as well. The chain has TRBV18 and TRBJ1-4, with TRBD1 matching over 7 bases. J gave up 5 bases and V 5 bases, and 5 bases lay outside the gene matches. The V gene's germline CDR1 is KGHSH and CDR2 LQKENI. CDR3 length: 14 residues. CDR3 protein: CASSAQGRNEKLFF. DNA of the CDR3: TGTGCCAGCTCAGCACAGGGGAGGAATGAAAAACTGTTTTTT.

The chain links TRBV9 to TRBJ1-2; 11 nucleotides match TRBD1. Trimming removed 2 bases from V and 2 bases from J; junction bases left unmatched: 2. This CDR3 has 15 amino acids. The germline V gene encodes CDR1 SGDLS and CDR2 YYNGEE. Here the CDR3 DNA reads TGTGCCAGCAGCGTCCGGGACAGGGGGAACTATGGCTACACCTTC. As protein: CASSVRDRGNYGYTF.

The chain links TRBV29-1 to TRBJ2-1; D gene ambiguous. Germline CDR1 is SQVTM and CDR2 is ANQGSEA. This CDR3 has 14 amino acids. Trimming removed 4 bases from V and 2 bases from J, with 12 bases in between. This chain's CDR3 is CSVVAAQTYNEQFF. The CDR3 DNA follows: TGCAGCGTTGTTGCGGCGCAGACCTACAATGAGCAGTTCTTC.

The chain carries TRBV18 and TRBJ1-4, with TRBD1 identical over 9 bases. J gave up 8 bases and V 3 bases, and 10 bases lay outside the gene matches. The CDR3 has 16 residues. Germline CDR1 is KGHSH and CDR2 is LQKENI. The CDR3 reads CASSPPTGTGSEKLFF. CDR3 DNA: TGTGCCAGCTCACCGCCTACCGGGACAGGGTCGGAAAAACTGTTTTTT.